This section outlines one TCR beta chain sequence together with its context. This clonotype was seen many times. Its antigen is unknown. No base-level quality is on record; no much larger clone is a single base apart. Sample treatment or condition, as interpreted from the label and publication: in vitro stimulation with specific CMV peptide epitopes to enrich CMV-specific T cells. The data belong to a study of T cell repertoires in cytomegalovirus infection (dated by TCRdb to the late 2010s). Concerning the study at large: Alongside well-studied HLA-B-restricted epitopes, the peptide stimulations were aimed at recently identified HLA-C-restricted CMV epitopes, whose presentation resists viral immunomodulation. Because public TCR beta signatures pointed to carriage of CMV infection together with the matching HLA type, the HLA type of each donor mattered for the analysis. Overall study results and their limits: Cumulative frequency of public TCR beta family members discriminated carriers of CMV infection plus the relevant HLA type in this cohort and an independent roughly 330-donor cohort. The ex vivo response was dominated by HLA-C-restricted CMV-specific TCR beta clonotypes, and the single most frequent clonotype in two of eight donors was supplied by these HLA-C-restricted clonotypes.

The CDR3 runs 16 residues from the cysteine to the phenylalanine. CDR3 DNA is the only sequence kept; it has 48 bases, read in frame from the first base. Via the germline V gene, CDR1 is SGHVS and CDR2 FQNEAQ. V is clipped by 1 base and J by 5 bases, and the sequence between their germline boundaries is 17 bases long. Sequencing relied on an Illumina HiSeq 1500. The raw public reads went through TCRdb reprocessing: fastp at Q25, MiXCR clone calling, in-frame beta chains kept. Rows with a matching CDR3 protein are joined into one entry that keeps the most common DNA and genes. The sample table records approximately 1,000,000 distinct CDR3 sequences; approximately 31% of these occur just once. Of the sample, over 12% is held by the ten largest clones.

The receptor's source is a human donor in good health (CMV status not recorded). Some clones in this sample may be carry-over from other donors' samples. Recombination linked TRBV7-8 to TRBJ1-1; no D gene is confidently identified. Sequencing used cultured CD8+ T cells from PBMCs, obtained from culture after CMV antigen stimulation. The encoded CDR3 is CASSLEGELKGTEAFF. The DNA reads TGTGCCAGCAGCTTAGAAGGCGAGCTTAAAGGGACTGAAGCTTTCTTT.